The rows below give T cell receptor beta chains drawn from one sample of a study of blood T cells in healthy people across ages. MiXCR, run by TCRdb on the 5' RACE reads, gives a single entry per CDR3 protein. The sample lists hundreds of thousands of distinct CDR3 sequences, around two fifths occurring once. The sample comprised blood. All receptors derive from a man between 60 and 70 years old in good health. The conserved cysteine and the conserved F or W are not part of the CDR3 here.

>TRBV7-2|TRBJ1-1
ASSSRGSWNTEAF
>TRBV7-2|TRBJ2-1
ASSLVSSGGDEQF
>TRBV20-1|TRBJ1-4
SARDVIEEKLF
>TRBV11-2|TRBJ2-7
ASSSPRGQLNEQY
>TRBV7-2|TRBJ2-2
ASSLVEQGITGELF
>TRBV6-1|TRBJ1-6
ASREDTFEYNSPLH
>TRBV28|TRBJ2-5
ASSFGTGRPKATQY
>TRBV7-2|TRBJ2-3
ASSLGGAYTDTQY
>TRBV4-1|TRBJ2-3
ASSQGLAGTTQY
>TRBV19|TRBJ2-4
ASSDSQGGAKNIQY
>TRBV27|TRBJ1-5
ASSSSGQGAGRSNQPQH
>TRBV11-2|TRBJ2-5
ASSVDRTQETQY
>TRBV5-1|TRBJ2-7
ASIPAGGPYNEQY
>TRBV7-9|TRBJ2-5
ASSSSSGVQETQY
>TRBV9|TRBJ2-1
ASSVLGSSSNEQF
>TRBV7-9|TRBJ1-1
ASSPGTGGRNTEAF
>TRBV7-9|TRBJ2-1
ASSLELAGGPQYYNEQF
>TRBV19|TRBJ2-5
ASSSDPLGTIDETQY
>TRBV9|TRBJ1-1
ASSDPGAEAF
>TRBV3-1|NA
ASTLGGLGNEQY
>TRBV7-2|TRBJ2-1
ASSSTGFLNEQF
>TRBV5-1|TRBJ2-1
ASTGTGASGSNNEQF
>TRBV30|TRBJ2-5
AWSAKSETQY
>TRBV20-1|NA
SASRDSRETQY
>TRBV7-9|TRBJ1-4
ASRASGSPNGKLF
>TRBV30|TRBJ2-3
AWKRKSTDTQY
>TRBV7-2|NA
ASSLALIGNYEQY